These 11 T cell receptor beta chains originate from one sample sequenced in a study of T-cell memory formation after mild COVID-19. TCRdb analysed the 5' RACE reads with MiXCR anew, one entry per CDR3 protein. This sample has approximately 300,000 distinct CDR3 sequences; roughly 15% occur once, and the top ten carry about a fifth. What was sequenced was PBMCs or a T cell subset sorted from them (not recorded which). The receptors derive from a man aged 18 to 29 who had mild COVID-19 (a few samples of this study predate the infection). Cell type and time point are not known.

This clonotype was counted at least ten times. The chain combines TRBV7-6 with TRBJ2-7, with a possible D match to TRBD2 (5 bases). V lost 5 bases and J 0 bases, leaving 11 bases between the germline ends. The CDR3 contains 14 residues. The germline V gene has CDR1 SGHVS and CDR2 FNYEAQ. Written as DNA, the CDR3 is TGTGCCAGCAGCCCGAGGGTACTCTCCTACGAGCAGTACTTC. This gives the protein CASSPRVLSYEQYF.

This clonotype was found a few times. The rearrangement joins TRBV5-1 to TRBJ1-2; D gene unclear. Germline CDR1 is SGHRS and CDR2 is YFSETQ. Trimming took 2 bases from V and 6 from J, leaving 8 bases between them. The CDR3 loop spans 12 amino acids. The CDR3 bases are TGCGCCAGCAGCTTCGGCAGTGATGGCTACACCTTC. Amino acids: CASSFGSDGYTF.

V is TRBV28 and J is TRBJ2-1, with 8 bases matching TRBD2. With V trimmed by 4 bases and J by 8 bases, 7 bases remained unmatched. The CDR3 consists of 14 residues. Looked up from germline, CDR1 is MDHEN and CDR2 is SYDVKM. CDR3 nucleotide sequence: TGTGCCAGCAGTTCGGGACTAGGAATCGATGAGCAGTTCTTC. The encoded protein is CASSSGLGIDEQFF.

V and J are TRBV18 and TRBJ1-4, with TRBD1 identical over 7 bases. The length of the CDR3 is 15 residues. The germline V gene encodes CDR1 KGHSH and CDR2 LQKENI. V was pared by 6 bases and J by 0 bases, with 4 bases of the junction left unmatched. The CDR3 region is CASSRGQPTNEKLFF. CDR3 nucleotide sequence: TGTGCCAGCTCCCGGGGACAGCCAACTAATGAAAAACTGTTTTTT. The whole variable domain, remainder taken from reference TRBV18 and TRBJ1-4, is NAGVMQNPRHLVRRRGQEARLRCSPMKGHSHVYWYRQLPEEGLKFMVYLQKENIIDESGMPKERFSAEFPKEGPSILRIQQVVRGDSAAYFCASSRGQPTNEKLFFGSGTQLSVL.

The chain recombines TRBV7-9 with TRBJ1-1, with D uncertain. Germline loops: CDR1 SEHNR, CDR2 FQNEAQ (reference sequence). CDR3 length: 12 residues. Trimming shortened V by 6 bases and J by 4 bases, and 9 bases separated the two germline ends. CDR3 nucleotide sequence: TGTGCCAGCAGATCAGTGGGCACTGAAGCTTTCTTT. Amino acids: CASRSVGTEAFF. Variable domain in full (rest from reference TRBV7-9 and TRBJ1-1): DTGVSQNPRHKITKRGQNVTFRCDPISEHNRLYWYRQTLGQGPEFLTYFQNEAQLEKSRLLSDRFSAERPKGSFSTLEIQRTEQGDSAMYLCASRSVGTEAFFGQGTRLTVV.

In this sample, this clonotype turned up a few times. V usage is TRBV7-8 and J usage is TRBJ2-1; D might be TRBD2 (5 bases). Germline V lookup: CDR1 SGHVS, CDR2 FQNEAQ. V was pared by 4 bases and J by 2 bases, with 15 bases between. The length of the CDR3 is 16 residues. CDR3 amino acids: CASSSLLTGTYNEQFF. CDR3 nucleotide sequence: TGTGCCAGCAGCTCCCTTCTGACGGGGACCTACAATGAGCAGTTCTTC.

The rearrangement joins TRBV14 to TRBJ1-2; D remains unclear. Germline V gene lookup returns CDR1 SGHDN and CDR2 FVKESK. There are 13 residues in the CDR3. Trimming stripped 2 bases from V and 7 bases from J, with 11 bases between. This CDR3 reads CASSQWGYSGYTF. DNA of the CDR3: TGTGCCAGCAGCCAATGGGGTTATAGTGGCTACACCTTC.

CDR3 residues: CASSLFESPLHF. CDR3 coding DNA: TGTGCCAGCAGCCTGTTCGAGTCACCCCTCCACTTT. The chain recombines TRBV6-6 with TRBJ1-6, with unresolved D. The CDR3 sequence is 12 residues long. The germline CDR1 and CDR2 sequences are MNHNY and SVGAGI (reference sequence). V was pared by 6 bases and J by 10 bases, with 10 bases between.

This clonotype was seen more than once but under ten times. The J gene is TRBJ2-5, the V gene TRBV7-9; D possibly corresponds to TRBD2 (5 bases). Germline CDR1 and CDR2: SEHNR and FQNEAQ (reference sequence). V was cut by 5 bases and J by 3 bases, with 22 bases left in between. CDR3 length: 17 amino acids. CDR3 in amino acids: CASSPRPARAAEETQYF. In DNA, the CDR3 is TGTGCCAGCAGCCCCCGGCCGGCGAGGGCAGCAGAAGAGACCCAGTACTTC.

This clonotype was seen more than once but under ten times. This chain uses TRBV2 with TRBJ1-6; no firm D call. There are 14 residues in the CDR3. V lost 4 bases to trimming and J lost 6 bases, with 10 bases between them. Looked up from germline, CDR1 is SNHLY and CDR2 is FYNNEI. The DNA of the CDR3 is TGTGCCAGCAGTGTGGCGCTGAGTAATTCACCCCTCCACTTT. Encoded protein: CASSVALSNSPLHF.

This clonotype appeared a few times. The chain combines TRBV12-3 or TRBV12-4 with TRBJ2-1; TRBD1 aligns across 7 bases. This CDR3 has 13 residues. V lost 6 bases to trimming and J lost 7 bases; unmatched junction nucleotides: 6. The CDR3: CASSSGQLNEQFF. The CDR3 DNA reads as TGTGCCAGCAGCTCGGGACAGCTGAATGAGCAGTTCTTC.